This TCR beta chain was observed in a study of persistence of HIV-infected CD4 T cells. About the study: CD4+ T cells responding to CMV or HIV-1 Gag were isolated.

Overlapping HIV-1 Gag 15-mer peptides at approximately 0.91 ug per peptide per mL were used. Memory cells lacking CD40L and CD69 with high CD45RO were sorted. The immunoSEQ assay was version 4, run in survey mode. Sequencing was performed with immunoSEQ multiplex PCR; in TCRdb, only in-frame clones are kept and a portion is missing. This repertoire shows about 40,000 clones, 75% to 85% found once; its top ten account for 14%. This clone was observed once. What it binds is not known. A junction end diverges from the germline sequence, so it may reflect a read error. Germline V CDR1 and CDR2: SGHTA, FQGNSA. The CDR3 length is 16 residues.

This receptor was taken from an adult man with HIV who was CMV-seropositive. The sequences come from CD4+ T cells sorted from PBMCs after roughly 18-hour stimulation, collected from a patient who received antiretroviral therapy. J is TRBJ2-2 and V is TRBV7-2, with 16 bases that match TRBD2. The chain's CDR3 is CASNLGTSGGAGELFF. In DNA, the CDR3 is TGTGCCAGCAACTTAGGGACTAGCGGGGGGGCCGGGGAGCTGTTTTTT.